The rows below give T cell receptor beta chains drawn from one sample of a study of shared clonotypes between healthy human individuals. The data were produced by immunoSEQ multiplex PCR, yet TCRdb's version contains in-frame clones alone and is incomplete. The sample shows around 2,000,000 clones, 95% of them seen only once. Sequencing used naive CD4+ T cells sorted from blood. The receptors stem from a man younger than 35 in good health. Both conserved end residues are part of each CDR3. The D gene is left open where the match is weak. Clone size is stated in some rows and not others, as once, few, many or a class when expanded.

j_call v_call clone_size d_call cdr3_nt cdr3_aa
TRBJ1-2 TRBV25-1 . TRBD1 TGTGCCAGCAGAACAGGGGGCACGGGCTACACCTTC CASRTGGTGYTF
TRBJ1-5 TRBV4-1 . TRBD1 TGCGCCAGCAGCCAAGGGGGACAGACCAATCAGCCCCAGCATTTT CASSQGGQTNQPQHF
TRBJ2-7 TRBV11-2 once . TGTGCCAGCAGCTCTAGCGACGAGCAGTACTTC CASSSSDEQYF
TRBJ2-7 TRBV4-3 . . TGCGCCAGCAGCCAAGAAGCGGGCCCCTACGAGCAGTACTTC CASSQEAGPYEQYF
TRBJ1-2 TRBV7-9 . . TGTGCCAGCAGCTTAGCGTCGGTTGGCTACACCTTC CASSLASVGYTF
TRBJ2-7 TRBV6-5 . TRBD1 TGTGCCAGCAGTTGGGACAGCCTCCACTACGAGCAGTACTTC CASSWDSLHYEQYF
TRBJ1-6 TRBV7-6 once . TGTGCCAGCAGCTTAGTCCCAGGGAATTCACCCCTCCACTTT CASSLVPGNSPLHF
TRBJ1-4 TRBV28 . TRBD1 TGTGCCAGCGAGTCTGCCGGGACAGAGGGCGAAAAACTGTTTTTT CASESAGTEGEKLFF
TRBJ2-3 TRBV19 . TRBD2 TGTGCCAGTAGGGATTTCGGGCTAGCGGGGGGGCCGATCACAGATACGCAGTATTTT CASRDFGLAGGPITDTQYF
TRBJ1-2 TRBV2 . . TGTGCCAGCAGTGAAGATATTAACTATGGCTACACCTTC CASSEDINYGYTF
TRBJ1-4 TRBV30 . . TGTGCCTGGAATCCCCAGGGAAAAAATGAAAAACTGTTTTTT CAWNPQGKNEKLFF
TRBJ2-6 TRBV4-3 once . TGCGCCAGCAGCCCCCCCCAGGGATCTGGGGCCAACGTCCTGACTTTC CASSPPQGSGANVLTF
TRBJ2-2 TRBV10-3 . . TGTGCCATCAGTGAGTCGAATCCGAATTCCAAGGGGACCGGGGAGCTGTTTTTT CAISESNPNSKGTGELFF
TRBJ2-7 TRBV5-1 . . TGCGCCAGCAGCTTGGAGGTTTTTTACGAGCAGTACTTC CASSLEVFYEQYF
TRBJ2-5 TRBV18 . . TGTGCCAGCTCACCCTCCAGAGAAACGGAGACCCAGTACTTC CASSPSRETETQYF
TRBJ2-1 TRBV30 . TRBD2 TGTGCCTGGATCACTCGGGGGGGCGGCTCCTACAATGAGCAGTTCTTC CAWITRGGGSYNEQFF
TRBJ2-7 TRBV6-5 . TRBD1 TGTGCCAGCAGAATGACAGGGGGTCCGATGCACTTC CASRMTGGPMHF
TRBJ2-6 TRBV5-6 . . TGTGCCAGCAGCTACCGGGGATCTGGGGCCAACGTCCTGACTTTC CASSYRGSGANVLTF
TRBJ1-1 TRBV10-2 . . TGCGCCAGCCGTCCGATGAACACTGAAGCTTTCTTT CASRPMNTEAFF
TRBJ2-3 TRBV10-3 . . TGTGCCATCAGAGTCTCAGATACGCAGTATTTT CAIRVSDTQYF
TRBJ1-2 TRBV20-1 . . TGCAGTGCTCAACACAACGGTGGCTACACCTTC CSAQHNGGYTF
TRBJ2-6 TRBV5-1 . . TGCGCCAGCAGCTTGGTAGTCCTAAGCTCTGGGGCCAACGTCCTGACTTTC CASSLVVLSSGANVLTF
TRBJ2-2 TRBV30 . TRBD2 TGTGCCTGGAGTGTGTCTAGCGGGGGGGCCAGGGTCACCGGGGAGCTGTTTTTT CAWSVSSGGARVTGELFF
TRBJ1-5 TRBV5-6 . TRBD1 TGTGCCAGCAGCCAGGGACAGCTGGCACGGCCCCAGCATTTT CASSQGQLARPQHF
TRBJ1-3 TRBV28 . . TGTGCCAGCAGTTTATCTACGGGCAGCTCTGGAAACACCATATATTTT CASSLSTGSSGNTIYF
TRBJ2-1 TRBV7-9 . . TGTGCCAGCAGCTTAGCCCGGGATTTCTACTACAATGAGCAGTTCTTC CASSLARDFYYNEQFF
TRBJ2-7 TRBV18 . TRBD1 TGTGCCAGCTCACCAGGGACAGCGAAGGGCGAGCAGTACTTC CASSPGTAKGEQYF
TRBJ1-1 TRBV10-1 . . TGCGCCAGCAGTAATCAGCTGAACACTGAAGCTTTCTTT CASSNQLNTEAFF
TRBJ1-2 TRBV30 . . TGTGCCTGGAGTGGGGGGGATAACTATGGCTACACCTTC CAWSGGDNYGYTF
TRBJ2-5 TRBV11-2 . TRBD1 TGTGCCAGCAGCTTAGATGGGAGGACAGGGTGGCACTTC CASSLDGRTGWHF
TRBJ2-5 TRBV29-1 . . TGCAGCGTTCTAGAGCAGCAAGAGACCCAGTACTTC CSVLEQQETQYF
TRBJ2-2 TRBV19 . . TGTGCCAGTAGTAAGGGGCCCGGGGAGCTGTTTTTT CASSKGPGELFF
TRBJ2-2 TRBV29-1 . . TGCAGTGTTTCCGGACGCTTCACCGGGGAGCTGTTTTTT CSVSGRFTGELFF
TRBJ2-7 TRBV19 . . TGTGCCAGTAGTATTCCGGGGCACGAGCAGTACTTC CASSIPGHEQYF
TRBJ2-5 TRBV7-9 . . TGTGCCAGCAGCTTAGTGCGCAGCACAACCCAAGAGACCCAGTACTTC CASSLVRSTTQETQYF
TRBJ1-2 TRBV10-3 . . TGTGCCATCAGTGAGTGGGGGAACTATGGCTACACCTTC CAISEWGNYGYTF
TRBJ2-2 TRBV7-9 . . TGTGCCAGCCCAGACAGGGACCAGCGGGTGAACACCGGGGAGCTGTTTTTT CASPDRDQRVNTGELFF
TRBJ2-7 TRBV4-1 . TRBD1 TGCGCCAGCAGCCTTTTCTGGACAGGATACGAGCAGTACTTC CASSLFWTGYEQYF
TRBJ1-2 TRBV2 . . TGTGCCAGCAGTGAAATAGGGACTGGCTACACCTTC CASSEIGTGYTF
TRBJ1-6 TRBV11-3 . . TGTGCCAGCAGCCTCTACACTAATTCACCCCTCCACTTT CASSLYTNSPLHF
TRBJ2-5 TRBV7-6 . . TGTGCCAGCAGCTTATCCCCAGAGACCCAGTACTTC CASSLSPETQYF
TRBJ1-4 TRBV28 . . TGTGCCAGCAGTTTATCGGGGAGGGGTAAGAATGAAAAACTGTTTTTT CASSLSGRGKNEKLFF
TRBJ2-5 TRBV5-1 . . TGCGCCAGCATGCCCGACGCGACTTACATGGGGGAGACCCAGTACTTC CASMPDATYMGETQYF
TRBJ1-2 TRBV30 . . TGTGCCTGGACACTAACTGGCGGAAACTATGGCTACACCTTC CAWTLTGGNYGYTF
TRBJ2-7 TRBV5-6 . TRBD2 TGTGCCAGCAGCTCAGCGGGAGGGCCTTCCTACGAGCAGTACTTC CASSSAGGPSYEQYF
TRBJ2-7 TRBV6-4 . . TGTGCCAGCAGTGACTGGGGAACGGAGGGAGTCCGTTATCCATACGAGCAGTACTTC CASSDWGTEGVRYPYEQYF
TRBJ2-7 TRBV7-9 . . TGTGCCAGCAGCTCTAGCGCCAAGTTACTTTACGAGCAGTACTTC CASSSSAKLLYEQYF
TRBJ1-1 TRBV9 . TRBD1 TGTGCCAGCAGCGAGGGGACAGGGTGGGACACTGAAGCTTTCTTT CASSEGTGWDTEAFF
TRBJ1-1 TRBV25-1 . . TGTGCCAGTGGGGGGATGAACACTGAAGCTTTCTTT CASGGMNTEAFF
TRBJ1-5 TRBV9 few . TGTGCCAGCAGCCCGCAGGGTTTCGGCAATCAGCCCCAGCATTTT CASSPQGFGNQPQHF
TRBJ1-2 TRBV6-1 once . TGTGCCAGCAGTGAGTTTTCTACTCCCGGGCCTTTTTTCTATGGCTACACCTTC CASSEFSTPGPFFYGYTF
TRBJ2-5 TRBV10-1 . TRBD2 TGCGCCAGCAGGGAAGGACTAGCGGGGTACCAAGAGACCCAGTACTTC CASREGLAGYQETQYF
TRBJ2-1 TRBV9 . . TGTGCCAGCAGCGTAGGGACTACCAATGAGCAGTTCTTC CASSVGTTNEQFF
TRBJ2-3 TRBV27 . TRBD2 TGTGCCAGCAGGCGGGGGGTTAGCACAGATACGCAGTATTTT CASRRGVSTDTQYF
TRBJ2-7 TRBV5-1 . . TGCGCCAGCAGCGCGCAGGGGAGCGGCTACGAGCAGTACTTC CASSAQGSGYEQYF
TRBJ2-7 TRBV6-5 . . TGTGCCAGCAGTTACTCGAGTGCTAGCGCGAACTACGAGCAGTACTTC CASSYSSASANYEQYF
TRBJ2-7 TRBV2 . TRBD2 TGTGCCACAAGACTAGCGGCTTACGAGCAGTACTTC CATRLAAYEQYF